This T cell receptor beta chain appears in the sequencing data of a study of cytotoxic CD8 clonotypes in ibrutinib-treated CLL. Whole-study context: An average of about 250,000 productive templates and about 100,000 productive rearrangements was obtained per sample.

Assay: immunoSEQ multiplex PCR; the TCRdb copy retains only in-frame clones and omits some. The table has roughly 220,000 clones, more than 75% seen once. The material sequenced was PBMCs, taken after 12 months of ibrutinib treatment. The clonotype was recovered from a human donor with chronic lymphocytic leukemia.

CDR3 sequence reads: CASSPRGREGSNEQFF. The CDR3 DNA reads TGTGCCAGCAGCCCGCGCGGGCGGGAGGGCAGTAATGAGCAGTTCTTC. V usage is TRBV11-2 and J usage is TRBJ2-1; 9 bases align to TRBD2. V trimming: 5 bases; J trimming: 7 bases; junction bases outside the gene matches: 12. Germline CDR1 and CDR2: SGHAT and FQNNGV. This CDR3 contains 16 residues.